The 21 T cell receptor beta chains presented below share a single source sample, sequenced in a study of early T cells in non-severe SARS-CoV-2 infection. MiXCR, applied by TCRdb to the 5' RACE reads, yields one record per CDR3 protein. The sample contains 25,000 to 35,000 distinct CDR3 sequences, 6.6% of which appear only once. Source material: whole blood. The receptors originated from an adult who was a healthcare worker with PCR-confirmed SARS-CoV-2 infection or an uninfected control (not recorded which).

The table lists this clonotype with many counts. J is TRBJ2-7 and V is TRBV3-1, with D uncertain. CDR1 and CDR2 (germline): LGHDT, YNNKEL (reference sequence). The length of the CDR3 is 13 residues. Trimming shortened V by 0 bases and J by 3 bases, and 6 bases separated the two germline ends. CDR3 residues: CASSQDSSYEQYF. The DNA for the CDR3 is TGTGCCAGCAGCCAAGATTCAAGCTACGAGCAGTACTTC.

In this sample, this clonotype turned up many times. J is TRBJ1-5 and V is TRBV11-2; 7 nucleotides align to TRBD1. The CDR3 sequence is 15 residues long. Unmatched junction bases numbered 2, after V lost 1 base and J lost 2 bases. Germline V lookup: CDR1 SGHAT, CDR2 FQNNGV. The DNA for the CDR3 is TGTGCCAGCAGCTTAGCCGGGACAGGCAATCAGCCCCAGCATTTT. The encoded protein is CASSLAGTGNQPQHF. The full variable domain, in which reference TRBV11-2 and TRBJ1-5 provide the parts outside the CDR3, is EAGVAQSPRYKIIEKRQSVAFWCNPISGHATLYWYQQILGQGPKLLIQFQNNGVVDDSQLPKDRFSAERLKGVDSTLKIQPAKLEDSAVYLCASSLAGTGNQPQHFGDGTRLSIL.

This clonotype was recorded at least ten times. This chain uses TRBV19 with TRBJ1-5; D may be TRBD1 (5 bases). Trimming removed 0 bases from V and 2 bases from J, with 11 bases in between. In germline, CDR1 is LNHDA, CDR2 SQIVND (reference sequence). The CDR3 covers 16 residues. This chain's CDR3 is CASSIEENRRNQPQHF. The CDR3, as DNA: TGTGCCAGTAGTATAGAAGAAAACAGGCGCAATCAGCCCCAGCATTTT.

CDR3: CAWSVQIRGEQYF. The CDR3 DNA reads as TGTGCCTGGAGTGTACAGATCAGGGGCGAGCAGTACTTC. The chain uses TRBV30 and TRBJ2-7; tentatively, D is TRBD1 (6 bases). Trimming pared 0 bases from V and 6 bases from J, leaving 12 bases between. This CDR3 is built from 13 residues. Per germline, CDR1 GTSNPN and CDR2 SVGIG (reference sequence).

In its sample, this clonotype was seen a few times. The V and J genes are TRBV11-3 and TRBJ2-1; TRBD2 matches at 10 bases. The germline V gene has CDR1 SGHNT and CDR2 YENEEA. Trimming at V came to 1 base and at J to 8 bases, leaving 2 bases not matched to a gene. The CDR3 runs to 14 residues. The CDR3 reads CASSLGLAGDEQFF. The CDR3 bases are TGTGCCAGCAGCTTAGGTCTAGCGGGAGATGAGCAGTTCTTC.

This clonotype was observed many times. The chain links TRBV11-2 to TRBJ2-1; no firm D call. The V and J ends lost 4 bases and 3 bases respectively, with 22 bases between them. CDR3 length: 18 residues. Germline loops: CDR1 SGHAT, CDR2 FQNNGV. This CDR3 is CASSSAVGYHPLYNEQFF. Written as DNA, the CDR3 is TGTGCCAGCAGCTCCGCGGTTGGGTACCACCCACTCTACAATGAGCAGTTCTTC.

This clonotype has a count of ten or more. J is TRBJ2-7 and V is TRBV20-1; 7 nucleotides line up with TRBD1. Germline V gene sequence: CDR1 DFQATT, CDR2 SNEGSKA (reference sequence). CDR3 length equals 16 residues. V was pared by 6 bases and J by 7 bases, with 21 bases of the junction left unmatched. The CDR3 loop reads CSATPLARDRLYEQYF. CDR3 bases: TGCAGTGCGACGCCCCTTGCCCGGGACAGACTTTATGAGCAGTACTTC.

This clonotype was picked up many times. The chain joins TRBV28 to TRBJ2-3; tentatively, D is TRBD2 (6 bases). This CDR3 region has 15 residues. Trimming cost V 6 bases and J 6 bases, with 19 bases left between them. Germline lookup yields CDR1 MDHEN and CDR2 SYDVKM. CDR3 residues: CASSFRRIRGDTQYF. The DNA for the CDR3 is TGTGCCAGCAGCTTTCGCAGGATTCGGGGGGATACGCAGTATTTT.

This clonotype was seen many times. The chain combines TRBV7-3 with TRBJ1-1, with D perhaps matching TRBD1 (5 bases). The V end was cut by 3 bases, the J end by 4 bases, with 9 bases between. Per germline, CDR1 SGHTA and CDR2 FQGTGA. The CDR3 consists of 13 residues. CDR3 sequence: CASSFKRGTEAFF. Here the CDR3 DNA reads TGTGCCAGCAGCTTCAAGAGGGGCACTGAAGCTTTCTTT. The complete variable domain, with remaining parts taken from reference TRBV7-3 and TRBJ1-1, reads GAGVSQTPSNKVTEKGKYVELRCDPISGHTALYWYRQSLGQGPEFLIYFQGTGAADDSGLPNDRFFAVRPEGSVSTLKIQRTERGDSAVYLCASSFKRGTEAFFGQGTRLTVV.

This clonotype appeared many times. CDR3 region: CASSLWGSETQYF. DNA for the CDR3: TGTGCCAGCAGCTTATGGGGATCCGAGACCCAGTACTTC. The chain recombines TRBV7-6 with TRBJ2-5; D is undetermined. Trimming shortened V by 2 bases and J by 5 bases, and 9 bases separated the two germline ends. The V gene's germline CDR1 is SGHVS and CDR2 FNYEAQ. This CDR3 comprises 13 residues.

This chain uses TRBV28 with TRBJ2-3; 13 bases map to TRBD2. This CDR3 spans 15 amino acids. The V segment lost 3 bases and the J segment 7 bases; nucleotides outside the gene matches: 4. Germline-derived CDR1 and CDR2 are MDHEN and SYDVKM. This CDR3 is CASSFSLAGGNTQYF. The DNA of the CDR3 is TGTGCCAGCAGTTTCTCACTAGCGGGAGGGAATACGCAGTATTTT.

This clonotype was seen at least ten times. The V call is TRBV24-1, the J call TRBJ1-5, with TRBD1 matching 9 bases. Germline V gene data show CDR1 as KGHDR and CDR2 as SFDVKD. The CDR3 covers 13 residues. Unmatched junction bases numbered 2, after V lost 7 bases and J lost 5 bases. The CDR3 DNA sequence: TGTGCCACCAGCGGACAGGGGTATCAGCCCCAGCATTTT. Its translation: CATSGQGYQPQHF.

In regard to this clonotype: One end of the junction is discordant with germline, which a read error may explain. This chain uses TRBV7-9 with TRBJ2-7, with D unclear. The CDR3 has 11 residues. The germline gives CDR1 SEHNR, CDR2 FQNEAQ (reference sequence). This CDR3 reads CASSPSFEQYF. The CDR3 DNA reads TGTGCCAGCAGCCCGTCCTTCGAGCAGTACTTC.

This clonotype was counted many times. This chain links TRBV9 with TRBJ2-1; D is perhaps TRBD2 (6 bases). CDR1 is SGDLS, CDR2 YYNGEE, per germline. This CDR3 contains 15 residues. Trimming took 3 bases from V and 6 from J, leaving 16 bases between them. The CDR3 DNA sequence: TGTGCCAGCAGCGCAAGCGGGCGCTACTCCAATGAGCAGTTCTTC. Translating it yields CASSASGRYSNEQFF. The whole variable domain, filled in from reference TRBV9 and TRBJ2-1, reads DSGVTQTPKHLITATGQRVTLRCSPRSGDLSVYWYQQSLDQGLQFLIQYYNGEERAKGNILERFSAQQFPDLHSELNLSSLELGDSALYFCASSASGRYSNEQFFGPGTRLTVL.

The sample holds many counts of this clonotype. The chain carries TRBV5-4 and TRBJ1-4; a possible D gene is TRBD1 (6 bases). Per germline, CDR1 SGHNT and CDR2 YYREEE (reference sequence). Trimming cost V 4 bases and J 7 bases, with 17 bases left between them. The CDR3 is made up of 15 amino acids. The CDR3, as DNA: TGTGCCAGCAGCCCCGAGGGGGTTGCAGGTGAAAAACTGTTTTTT. Its protein product is CASSPEGVAGEKLFF. Combining the CDR3 with reference TRBV5-4 and TRBJ1-4 gives the whole variable domain ETGVTQSPTHLIKTRGQQVTLRCSSQSGHNTVSWYQQALGQGPQFIFQYYREEENGRGNFPPRFSGLQFPNYSSELNVNALELDDSALYLCASSPEGVAGEKLFFGSGTQLSVL.

This clonotype came up many times. The chain employs TRBV7-2 and TRBJ1-2, with D perhaps TRBD1 (5 bases). V lost 8 bases and J lost 4, with 20 bases in between. This CDR3 is built from 15 residues. Germline V CDR1 and CDR2: SGHTA, FQGNSA. The CDR3 region is CASHEHQGSVYGYTF. The CDR3 region has the DNA TGTGCCAGCCACGAACACCAGGGTTCAGTCTATGGCTACACCTTC.

This clonotype was found many times. This rearrangement joins TRBV5-1 to TRBJ2-3; 8 nucleotides agree with TRBD1. This CDR3 region has 15 residues. The germline V gene has CDR1 SGHRS and CDR2 YFSETQ. V shed 0 bases and J 1 base; nucleotides not matched to a gene: 1. The CDR3 DNA reads as TGCGCCAGCAGCTTGGGGGGACAGGGCACAGATACGCAGTATTTT. This codes for CASSLGGQGTDTQYF.

This clonotype occurred many times. The V call is TRBV18, the J call TRBJ1-1; D uncertain. The CDR3 length is 13 residues. Germline V gene lookup returns CDR1 KGHSH and CDR2 LQKENI. Trimming removed 5 bases at V and 1 base at J, with 8 bases between. CDR3 sequence: CASSTGENTEAFF. CDR3 sequence (DNA): TGTGCCAGCTCAACGGGAGAGAACACTGAAGCTTTCTTT.

This clonotype was seen many times. The rearrangement uses TRBV18 and TRBJ2-3; 12 bases align to TRBD2. The J segment lost 3 bases and the V segment lost 4 bases, leaving 11 bases of the junction unmatched. CDR1 KGHSH and CDR2 LQKENI come from the germline V gene. CDR3 size: 18 residues. The CDR3 DNA sequence: TGTGCCAGCTCACTCACGCACTCGACTAGCGGGGGAACAGATACGCAGTATTTT. Translated: CASSLTHSTSGGTDTQYF.

In this sample, this clonotype turned up many times. This sequence joins TRBV7-9 and TRBJ1-6; the match to TRBD1 covers 7 bases. The V gene's germline CDR1 is SEHNR and CDR2 FQNEAQ (reference sequence). V shed 4 bases, J shed 7 bases, and the junction held 7 bases outside the gene matches. This CDR3 has 15 amino acids. The CDR3 reads CASSSTGLDNSPLHF. Here the CDR3 DNA reads TGTGCCAGCAGCTCGACAGGGCTCGACAATTCACCCCTCCACTTT. Together with reference TRBV7-9 and TRBJ1-6, the CDR3 gives the full variable domain: DTGVSQNPRHKITKRGQNVTFRCDPISEHNRLYWYRQTLGQGPEFLTYFQNEAQLEKSRLLSDRFSAERPKGSFSTLEIQRTEQGDSAMYLCASSSTGLDNSPLHFGNGTRLTVT.

This clonotype was seen many times. The chain recombines TRBV5-6 with TRBJ2-7, with D possibly matching TRBD2 (5 bases). This CDR3 has 12 residues. Trimming shortened V by 2 bases and J by 8 bases, and 11 bases separated the two germline ends. Looked up from germline, CDR1 is SGHDT and CDR2 is YYEEEE. CDR3 in DNA: TGTGCCAGCAGCTTACTCGAGGGTAAGCAGTACTTC. This sequence encodes CASSLLEGKQYF.